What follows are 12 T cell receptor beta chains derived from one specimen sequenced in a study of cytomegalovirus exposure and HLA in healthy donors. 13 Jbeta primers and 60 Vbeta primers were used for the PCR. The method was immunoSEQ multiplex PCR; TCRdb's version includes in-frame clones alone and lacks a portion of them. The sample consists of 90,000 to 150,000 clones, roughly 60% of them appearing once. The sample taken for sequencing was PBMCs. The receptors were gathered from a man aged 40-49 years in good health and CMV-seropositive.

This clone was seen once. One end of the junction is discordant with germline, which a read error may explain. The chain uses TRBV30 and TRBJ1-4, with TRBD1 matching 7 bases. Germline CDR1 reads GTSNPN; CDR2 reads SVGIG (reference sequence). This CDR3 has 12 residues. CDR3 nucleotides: TGTGCCTGGAGCTGGAGGGGACAGAATACTCATTTT. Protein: CAWSWRGQNTHF.

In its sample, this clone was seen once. CDR3: CASSESKGTEAFF. CDR3 sequence (DNA): TGCGCCAGCAGTGAGTCAAAGGGGACTGAAGCTTTCTTT. J is TRBJ1-1 and V is TRBV10-2; the D gene is possibly TRBD1 (5 bases). Trimming removed 0 bases at V and 5 bases at J, with 7 bases between. The CDR3 spans 13 residues. The V gene's germline CDR1 is WSHSY and CDR2 SAAADI.

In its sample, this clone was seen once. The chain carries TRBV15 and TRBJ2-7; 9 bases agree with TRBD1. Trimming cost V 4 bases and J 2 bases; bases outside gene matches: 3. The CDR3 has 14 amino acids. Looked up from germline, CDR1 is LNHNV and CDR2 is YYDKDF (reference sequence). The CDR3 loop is CATSMGQGTYEQYF. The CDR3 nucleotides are TGTGCCACCAGCATGGGACAGGGCACCTACGAGCAGTACTTC. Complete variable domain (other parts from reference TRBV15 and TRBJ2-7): DAMVIQNPRYQVTQFGKPVTLSCSQTLNHNVMYWYQQKSSQAPKLLFHYYDKDFNNEADTPDNFQSRRPNTSFCFLDIRSPGLGDTAMYLCATSMGQGTYEQYFGPGTRLTVT.

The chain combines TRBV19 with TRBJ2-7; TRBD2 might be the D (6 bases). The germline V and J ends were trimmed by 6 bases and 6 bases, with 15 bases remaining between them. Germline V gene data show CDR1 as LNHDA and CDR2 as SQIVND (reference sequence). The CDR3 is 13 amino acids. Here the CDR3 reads CASSYGVRGEQYF. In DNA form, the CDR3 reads TGTGCCAGTAGCTACGGGGTGCGGGGCGAGCAGTACTTC.

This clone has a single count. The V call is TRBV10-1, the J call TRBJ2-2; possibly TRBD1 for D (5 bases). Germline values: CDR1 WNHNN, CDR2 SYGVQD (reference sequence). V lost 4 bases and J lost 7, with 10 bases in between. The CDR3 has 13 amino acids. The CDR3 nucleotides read TGCGCCAGCAGTGGGAACAGGAACGGGGAGCTGTTTTTT. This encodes CASSGNRNGELFF.

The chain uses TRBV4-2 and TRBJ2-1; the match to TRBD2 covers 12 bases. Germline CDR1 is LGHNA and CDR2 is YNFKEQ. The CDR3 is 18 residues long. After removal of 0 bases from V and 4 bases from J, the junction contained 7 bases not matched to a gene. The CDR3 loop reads CASSQDSLAGGKYNEQFF. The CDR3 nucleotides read TGTGCCAGCAGCCAAGACTCCCTAGCGGGGGGGAAGTACAATGAGCAGTTCTTC.

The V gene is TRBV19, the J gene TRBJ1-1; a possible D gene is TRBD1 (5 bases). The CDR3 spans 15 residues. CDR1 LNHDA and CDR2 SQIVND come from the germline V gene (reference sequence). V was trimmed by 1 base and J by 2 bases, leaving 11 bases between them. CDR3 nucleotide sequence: TGTGCCAGTAGTATAGCGGGCAGGGTAAACACTGAAGCTTTCTTT. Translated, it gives CASSIAGRVNTEAFF.

The CDR3 here is CASGDSLTDTQYF. CDR3 DNA sequence: TGTGCCAGCGGGGACAGCCTCACAGATACGCAGTATTTT. J is TRBJ2-3 and V is TRBV28; the match to TRBD1 covers 7 bases. This CDR3 region has 13 residues. The V and J ends lost 8 bases and 2 bases, in that order; junction bases with no gene match: 4. The germline V gene encodes CDR1 MDHEN and CDR2 SYDVKM.

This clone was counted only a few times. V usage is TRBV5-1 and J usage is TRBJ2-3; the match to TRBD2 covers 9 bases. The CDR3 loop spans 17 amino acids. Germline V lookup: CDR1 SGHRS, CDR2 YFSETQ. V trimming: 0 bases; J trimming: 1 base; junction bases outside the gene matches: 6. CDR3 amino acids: CASSLAVSSGGTDTQYF. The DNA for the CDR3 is TGCGCCAGCAGCTTGGCCGTTTCTAGCGGGGGCACAGATACGCAGTATTTT.

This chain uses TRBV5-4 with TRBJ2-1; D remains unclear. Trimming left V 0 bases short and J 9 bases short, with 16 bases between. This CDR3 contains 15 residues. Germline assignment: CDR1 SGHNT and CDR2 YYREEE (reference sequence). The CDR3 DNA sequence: TGTGCCAGCAGCTTGGTTTACTATGGCCCCAGTGAGCAGTTCTTC. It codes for CASSLVYYGPSEQFF.

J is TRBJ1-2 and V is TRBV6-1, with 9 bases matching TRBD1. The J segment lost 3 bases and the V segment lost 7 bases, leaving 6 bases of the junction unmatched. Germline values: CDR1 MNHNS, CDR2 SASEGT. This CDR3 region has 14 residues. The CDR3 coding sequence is TGTGCCAGCAATCCGGGACAGGGTCACTATGGCTACACCTTC. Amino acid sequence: CASNPGQGHYGYTF.

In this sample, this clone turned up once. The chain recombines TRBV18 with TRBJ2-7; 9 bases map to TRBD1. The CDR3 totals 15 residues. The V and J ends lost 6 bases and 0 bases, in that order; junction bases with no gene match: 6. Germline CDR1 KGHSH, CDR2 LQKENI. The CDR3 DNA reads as TGTGCCAGCTCTCCCGGGACAGGGCCCTCCTACGAGCAGTACTTC. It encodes CASSPGTGPSYEQYF.